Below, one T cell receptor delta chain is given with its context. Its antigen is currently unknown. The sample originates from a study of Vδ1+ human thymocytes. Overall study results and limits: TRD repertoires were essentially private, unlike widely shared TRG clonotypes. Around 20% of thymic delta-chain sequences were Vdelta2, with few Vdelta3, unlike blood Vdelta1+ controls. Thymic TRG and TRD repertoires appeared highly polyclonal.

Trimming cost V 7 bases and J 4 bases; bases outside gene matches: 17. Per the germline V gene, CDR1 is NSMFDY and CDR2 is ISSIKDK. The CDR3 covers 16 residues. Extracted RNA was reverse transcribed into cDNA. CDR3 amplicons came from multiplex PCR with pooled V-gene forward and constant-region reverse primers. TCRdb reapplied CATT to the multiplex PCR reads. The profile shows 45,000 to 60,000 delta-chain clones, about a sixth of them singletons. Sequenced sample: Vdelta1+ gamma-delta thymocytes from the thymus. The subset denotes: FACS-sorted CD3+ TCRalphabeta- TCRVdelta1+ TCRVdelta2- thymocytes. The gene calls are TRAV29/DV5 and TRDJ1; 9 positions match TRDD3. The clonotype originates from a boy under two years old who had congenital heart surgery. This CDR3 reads CATNPWLGDWSDKLIF. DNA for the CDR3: TGTGCAACAAATCCGTGGCTGGGGGATTGGAGCGATAAACTCATCTTT.